This TCR beta chain was obtained from a study of cytomegalovirus exposure and HLA in healthy donors (dated by TCRdb to 2017 to 2019). Some background on the complete study: An earlier analysis of under 600 of the donors reported roughly 300 Gb of sequence data and 117 million unique TCR beta sequences from some 180 million T cells. A later analysis re-analyzed previously published TCR beta repertoires from roughly 690 donors and added high-resolution HLA genotyping to study TCR occurrence patterns. All discovery cohort repertoires had been generated using a single sequencing platform. Approximately 330 gigabases of sequencing data and roughly 80 million unique TCR sequences made up an early release that covered some 640 HLA-typed donors. Typing coverage differed by locus: A, B, C, DRB1 and DQB1 were typed in roughly 620-640 donors, DQA1 in 522, DPA1 in some 570, and DPB1 in just under 480. Rather than using new phenotypic data, the later analysis identified candidate immune exposures from TCR beta sequences and from how often those sequences occurred across donors. Among roughly 400 genotyped donors of the cohort, an average of approximately 240,000 unique TCR beta nucleotide sequences was sequenced per donor, of which about 19% were non-productive. Along with the approximately 650-subject first cohort, a separate validation cohort of around 110 different subjects was used. Of the approximately 400 genotyped donors, over 80% were placed in the genetic ancestry cluster associated with self-reported Caucasian donors. Class I and class II HLA loci were covered by the typing at four-digit resolution. In a later genetic analysis, genome-wide SNP genotypes for about three fifths of the roughly 670 donors were used, and that subset was treated as a discovery cohort. To decide whether each TCR beta V gene segment behaved as functional or pseudogenic, an earlier analysis of approximately 600 of the donors relied on high-throughput TCR beta sequencing. The study aimed to test whether cataloging public T cell receptors could reveal signatures of past pathogen exposure. Donor age, sex, ethnicity and CMV serostatus were compiled alongside the repertoire data. The study combined high-throughput TCR immunosequencing, statistical association of individual TCRs with disease status, and machine learning to predict cytomegalovirus infection status. The study profiled the T cell repertoires of 550 to 700 subjects by immunosequencing and related them to cytomegalovirus serostatus. Because of strong linkage in the cohort, five DR-DQ haplotypes were treated as single units for association and clustering. The study at large found these results: A later analysis found that HLA-associated TCR beta chains were more clonally expanded and had lower generation probabilities than equally common non-associated chains. An earlier analysis of approximately 540 of the donors showed that most TCR beta V segments appeared in productive rearrangements either about 87% or about 30% of the time, which broadly matched IMGT annotations. The study gave a list of about 150 TCR beta chains associated with cytomegalovirus. The presence/absence analyses assumed that sequencing depth was roughly uniform across donors, and that assumption may not be true. The only immune exposure information available for the cohort was CMV serostatus. Correlated functional status among segregating V segments might be attributable to linkage disequilibrium, but an unknown experimental factor could not be ruled out. A later analysis found that most CMV-associated TCR beta chains appeared HLA-restricted, with HLA associations seemingly driven largely by CMV exposure. A further reported finding was that TCR beta sequences accurately predicted the HLA-A and HLA-B alleles for most subjects in the first cohort. The sequencing pipeline was judged likely to have produced a cluster of highly shared sequence variants as a technical artifact. In this cohort, only TCR beta chains were sequenced, and detectable features were limited by the absence of alpha or paired-chain data. It was suggested by the authors that the approach could potentially be generalized to other disease states and immunological phenotypes. Because the 87-base-pair reads could not distinguish some IMGT-functional V segments, including TRBV6-2 and TRBV6-3, those segments were excluded. The classifier was reported to diagnose cytomegalovirus status with high specificity and sensitivity in both the original and validation cohorts. HLA typing was unavailable for some donors at each locus, so association tests used only the typed subset. Roughly 17 rarely observed V segments, including chromosome 9 orphons, were excluded from the earlier analysis of several hundred of the donors because counts were too low. Most TCR sequences were seen in very few donors, while some public TCRs were found in many individuals. A later analysis reported that several top co-occurrence clusters appeared linked to parvovirus B19, influenza, CMV and Epstein-Barr virus. A later analysis associated about 17,000 TCR beta sequences with specific HLA alleles at a false discovery rate of 0.05. According to a later analysis, TCR association rates differed among HLA loci, with DRB1 alleles showing the most associated TCRs and HLA-C alleles showing the fewest. A few of the identified cytomegalovirus-associated TCR beta chains were confirmed in vitro to be specific for cytomegalovirus antigens. Strong co-occurrence of HLA alleles, especially DR and DQ, made assigning TCR associations to individual alleles difficult. V-gene and J-gene trimming of TCR beta chains was associated with a missense DCLRE1C variant in a later genetic analysis, and the association was replicated in an independent cohort. Compared with the approximately 670-donor mean, donors in an Asian-associated ancestry cluster had fewer N-insertions in productive TCRs, according to a later genetic analysis.

Compared with germline, V lacks 3 bases and J lacks 4 bases; bases without a gene match: 8. CDR1 is given as PRHDT and CDR2 as FYEKMQ, both from the germline V gene (reference sequence). The CDR3 holds 17 amino acids from the cysteine to the phenylalanine. Left in the record is the CDR3 DNA by itself, 51 bases read in frame from the first base. In total, 630 or so healthy bone marrow donors made up the cohort. Cohort members were all nominally healthy when sampled, although unrecorded immune exposures were likely present. The donor tested CMV seropositive and was one of the 289 seropositive cohort members. Every donor gave a peripheral blood sample, and the peripheral blood mononuclear cells from that sample were used for TCR beta sequencing. The Qiagen DNeasy Blood Extraction Kit was used to extract genomic DNA from the blood cell samples. Libraries were constructed by the immunoSEQ multiplex PCR assay. For the multiplex PCR, a mixture combining 60 forward primers for TCR Vbeta segments and 13 reverse primers for TCR Jbeta segments was used. The CDR3 region of rearranged TCR beta genes was amplified from genomic DNA with a multiplex PCR assay. Amplified TCR beta libraries were sequenced as 87-base-pair reads on the Illumina HiSeq System. In the source study's methods: A later analysis tallied 80 million to 95 million unique TCR beta chains across the 640 or so repertoires, and about 10 million of those chains were shared by two or more donors. Raw reads were error-corrected and collapsed into unique sequences with a nearest-neighbor algorithm that merged closely related sequences to remove PCR and sequencing errors. CDR3 sequences were aligned to IMGT reference sequences to assign V, D and J gene segments. Each retained sequence needed at least a six-nucleotide match to both a V gene segment and a J gene segment. Rearrangements were called productive when the CDR3 lacked stop codons and stayed in frame with V and J; all others were non-productive. CDR3 was defined by IMGT convention, running from the second conserved V-encoded cysteine to the conserved J-encoded phenylalanine. The earlier analysis of approximately 590 of the donors excluded any sequence lacking an unambiguous match to a single V gene segment. In an earlier analysis of a few hundred of the donors, V segments were called functional above 56.7% productive rearrangements and were called segregating when the between-donor standard deviation exceeded 5%. A statistical classification framework was built to diagnose cytomegalovirus status from the catalog of TCR beta chain sequences. In a later analysis, V and J genes were assigned by comparing TCR nucleotide sequences against IMGT/GENE-DB human TR gene sequences. In a later analysis, CDR3 sequences and most-parsimonious VDJ recombination scenarios were assigned using the TCRdist pipeline. In a later analysis, each TCR beta chain was defined by its CDR3 amino acid sequence together with its V-gene family, and reads without a unique V-gene family were excluded. To address suspected cross-contamination and a sequencing artifact, a later analysis removed 592 highly shared, low-generation-probability nucleotide sequences. In a later analysis, a clonal expansion index was calculated for each public chain from normalized within-repertoire ranks of inferred template counts. Generation probabilities in a later analysis came from a VDJ recombination model fitted to out-of-frame rearrangements, and those results were checked against IGoR. A later analysis scored TCR-TCR, TCR-HLA and TCR-CMV co-occurrence with hypergeometric tests, applying a repertoire-size bias correction to TCR pairs. A later analysis estimated false discovery rates by permuting HLA or CMV assignments 20 times. In a later analysis, co-occurring TCRs were grouped with DBSCAN, and TCRdist sequence similarity was added when clustering was performed within HLA-allele-positive subsets. For co-occurrence clustering, repertoires with fewer than 30,000 or more than 120,000 public chains were excluded, along with five repertoires with anomalous nucleotide sharing. Imported from immuneACCESS, the table was reduced by TCRdb to in-frame sequences with V and J called. These copies leave out some clones; in studies compared against another copy, an unresolved V gene accounts for under half, and the cause of the remainder is not known. D and trimming come from the DNA, and the V and J calls and clone size come from that table. Across this sample there are a few hundred thousand clones, with more than 60% seen only once. 2.5% to 3% of the sample is held by the ten biggest clonotypes.

To note about this clone: The antigen it binds to is not known. No much larger clone is present one base from it, and per-base qualities are unavailable.

The V and J segments used are TRBV13 and TRBJ2-3, and TRBD2 matches 12 of the central bases. The receptor was isolated from an older woman in good health and CMV-seropositive. The sample consisted of PBMCs. At the DNA level, the sequence is TGTGCCAGCAGCTTCTTTTCTAGCGGGAGGGCCTCAGATACGCAGTATTTT. This translates into CASSFFSSGRASDTQYF.